This is a list of T cell receptor beta chains from one sample in a study of blood T cell repertoires in COVID-19. TCRdb keeps only in-frame clones here, not all; method: immunoSEQ multiplex PCR. The table lists approximately 300,000 clones, around 86% of them singletons. The sequenced sample was PBMCs or T cells enriched from blood (not recorded which). All receptors come from a woman aged 18-29 years who had recovered from COVID-19. Both conserved end residues are part of each CDR3. Each record gives: D gene, V gene, clone size, J gene, CDR3 protein, CDR3 DNA. A D gene is named only where the DNA matches it firmly. Size values are once, few and many counts, or a class for expanded clones, and some rows have none.

-	TRBV28	-	TRBJ2-3	CASSLGVWGGTDTQYF	TGTGCCAGCAGTTTAGGGGTCTGGGGGGGCACAGATACGCAGTATTTT
TRBD1	TRBV6-5	-	TRBJ2-1	CASSYSNRGPYNEQFF	TGTGCCAGCAGTTACTCGAACAGGGGGCCCTACAATGAGCAGTTCTTC
TRBD1	TRBV7-8	-	TRBJ2-3	CASSLDGTGGFTDTQYF	TGTGCCAGCAGCTTAGATGGGACAGGGGGCTTCACAGATACGCAGTATTTT
-	TRBV28	-	TRBJ1-6	CASSLRGLLFHF	TGTGCCAGCAGTTTAAGGGGCCTGCTCTTCCACTTT
TRBD1	TRBV5-1	-	TRBJ1-4	CASSPGTGEEKLFF	TGCGCCAGCAGCCCCGGGACAGGGGAGGAAAAACTGTTTTTT
-	TRBV27	-	TRBJ2-7	CASSLLREKNYEQYF	TGTGCCAGCAGTTTACTCAGGGAAAAAAACTACGAGCAGTACTTC
TRBD2	TRBV7-2	-	TRBJ2-1	CASSLEVRGTSGSGQFF	TGTGCCAGCAGCTTAGAAGTAAGAGGGACTAGCGGGAGTGGGCAGTTCTTC
-	TRBV7-2	-	TRBJ1-4	CASSVVEGGEKLFF	TGTGCCAGCAGCGTCGTGGAGGGAGGCGAAAAACTGTTTTTT
-	TRBV20-1	-	TRBJ2-7	CSASSSEVSYEQYF	TGCAGTGCTAGTTCTTCGGAGGTCTCCTACGAGCAGTACTTC
-	TRBV19	-	TRBJ1-5	CASSVTVYSNQPQHF	TGTGCCAGTAGCGTAACAGTGTATAGCAATCAGCCCCAGCATTTT
TRBD1	TRBV10-1	-	TRBJ2-4	CASSEPTAGTGLAKNIQYF	TGCGCCAGCAGCGAACCAACAGCCGGGACAGGCCTAGCCAAAAACATTCAGTACTTC
-	TRBV7-9	once	TRBJ1-1	CASSTLGGENTEAFF	TGTGCCAGCAGCACACTCGGGGGGGAGAACACTGAAGCTTTCTTT
-	TRBV6-2/TRBV6-3	-	TRBJ2-7	CASSPAYEQYF	TGTGCCAGCAGTCCCGCCTACGAGCAGTACTTC
-	TRBV5-6	-	TRBJ1-1	CASSLGRGKAAFF	TGTGCCAGCAGCTTGGGCAGGGGCAAGGCAGCTTTCTTT
-	TRBV7-3	-	TRBJ1-1	CASSLTPGRGAFF	TGTGCCAGCAGCTTAACGCCGGGCAGGGGAGCTTTCTTT
TRBD1	TRBV6-5	many	TRBJ1-2	CASSYFRTGGTYGYTF	TGTGCCAGCAGTTACTTCCGGACAGGGGGCACCTATGGCTACACCTTC
-	TRBV5-1	few	TRBJ1-1	CASSVDVSNTEAFF	TGCGCCAGCAGCGTGGATGTATCGAACACTGAAGCTTTCTTT